This entry describes one T cell receptor (beta chain). Its antigen is as yet unknown. This sample is part of a study of cytotoxic CD8 clonotypes in ibrutinib-treated CLL. Turning to the study itself: By median roughly 69 months, 12 had progressed and about 15 stayed remitted; responses had been 2 complete and some 24 partial.

Frozen PBMC stocks contributed around 2 micrograms of genomic DNA to the TCR beta libraries. Sequenced by immunoSEQ multiplex PCR; TCRdb stores in-frame clones only, minus some. The data show roughly 200,000 clones, over 65% seen once. Study-level results: Baseline values of clonality outstripped age-matched healthy donors and followed circulating CD8+ T-cell counts. Under treatment, the uncommon public clonotypes either contracted or remained stable.

Germline V gives CDR1 GTSNPN, CDR2 SVGIG (reference sequence). V lost 4 bases, J lost 6 bases, and 8 bases stayed unmatched. The CDR3 sequence is 13 residues long. V usage is TRBV30 and J usage is TRBJ2-7, with TRBD1 matching 8 bases. The receptor was isolated from a human donor with chronic lymphocytic leukemia. The sequenced sample was PBMCs, obtained after 12 months of ibrutinib treatment. CDR3 nucleotide sequence: TGTGCCTGGACCACGGCAGGGGGCCTCGAGCAGTACTTC. Residues: CAWTTAGGLEQYF.